These T cell receptor beta chains were read from a single sample in a study of CD8+CD57+ T cells in acquired aplastic anemia. Each CDR3 protein is one row after TCRdb ran MiXCR on the reads. The sample lists 150,000 to 200,000 distinct CDR3 sequences, roughly half seen once, with approximately 9.4% in the top ten. The material sequenced was sorted CD4+, CD8+, or CD8+CD57+ T cells (not recorded which) from PBMCs. The receptors derive from a human donor with aplastic anemia. The CDR3 runs from the conserved cysteine through the conserved F or W. D genes are given only for firm matches. Size is omitted from some rows. Given values are once, few, many or a class for expanded clones.

d_gene	v_gene	j_gene	abundance	CDR3nt	CDR3aa
TRBD2	TRBV7-2	TRBJ2-7	many	TGTGCCAGCAGCTGGCGGGAGGGCTACGAGCAGTACTTC	CASSWREGYEQYF
NA	TRBV9	TRBJ2-7	many	TGTGCCAGCAGCGTAGATGGGGGACCCTACGAGCAGTACTTC	CASSVDGGPYEQYF
TRBD1	TRBV24-1	TRBJ1-2	few	TGTGCCACCAGTGATACGGGACAGGGTCACTATGGCTACACCTTC	CATSDTGQGHYGYTF
NA	TRBV25-1	TRBJ1-1	many	TGTGCCAGCAGCGGACATTTGAACACTGAAGCTTTCTTT	CASSGHLNTEAFF
TRBD1	TRBV6-1	TRBJ1-4	NA	TGTGCCAGCAGCCCCGACAGGGCTGAGCTAGCAACTAATGAAAAACTGTTTTTT	CASSPDRAELATNEKLFF
NA	TRBV6-1	TRBJ2-7	few	TGTGCCAGCAGTGGGCTTGGGGGGAGCTACGAGCAGTACTTC	CASSGLGGSYEQYF
NA	TRBV19	TRBJ2-3	NA	TGTGCCAGTAGTATCTCGGGGACAGATACGCAGTATTTT	CASSISGTDTQYF
NA	TRBV4-2	TRBJ2-5	many	TGTGCCAGCGGGGTAGAAGAAGAGACCCAGTACTTC	CASGVEEETQYF
TRBD1	TRBV24-1	TRBJ2-2	many	TGTGCCACCAGTGATAGGACAGGGGGCAGAAGCGGGGAGCTGTTTTTT	CATSDRTGGRSGELFF
NA	TRBV25-1	TRBJ1-1	NA	TGTGCCAGCAGGGTTGGGGGAACTGAAGCTTTCTTT	CASRVGGTEAFF
TRBD2	TRBV10-1	TRBJ2-5	once	TGCGCCAGCAGTGAGTCGAGATCCCTAGCGGGAGTGCTGGAGACCCAGTACTTC	CASSESRSLAGVLETQYF
NA	TRBV7-2	TRBJ2-5	many	TGTGCCAGCAGCTTGGGACCTAAAGAGACCCAGTACTTC	CASSLGPKETQYF
NA	TRBV2	TRBJ1-1	few	TGTGCCAGCAGAGACAGTCCCCTGAACACTGAAGCTTTCTTT	CASRDSPLNTEAFF
NA	TRBV5-6	TRBJ1-2	many	TGTGCCAGCAGCCCCCCTGGGAGAGGCTACACCTTC	CASSPPGRGYTF
NA	TRBV12-3/TRBV12-4	TRBJ1-2	many	TGTGCCAGCACCAGGGATACCTATGGCTACACCTTC	CASTRDTYGYTF
NA	TRBV2	TRBJ2-7	many	TGTGCCAGCAGGCTAATTACAAGCTCCTACGAGCAGTACTTC	CASRLITSSYEQYF
NA	TRBV24-1	TRBJ2-3	NA	TGTGCCACCGCAGGGGCAGGGGCAGATACGCAGTATTTT	CATAGAGADTQYF